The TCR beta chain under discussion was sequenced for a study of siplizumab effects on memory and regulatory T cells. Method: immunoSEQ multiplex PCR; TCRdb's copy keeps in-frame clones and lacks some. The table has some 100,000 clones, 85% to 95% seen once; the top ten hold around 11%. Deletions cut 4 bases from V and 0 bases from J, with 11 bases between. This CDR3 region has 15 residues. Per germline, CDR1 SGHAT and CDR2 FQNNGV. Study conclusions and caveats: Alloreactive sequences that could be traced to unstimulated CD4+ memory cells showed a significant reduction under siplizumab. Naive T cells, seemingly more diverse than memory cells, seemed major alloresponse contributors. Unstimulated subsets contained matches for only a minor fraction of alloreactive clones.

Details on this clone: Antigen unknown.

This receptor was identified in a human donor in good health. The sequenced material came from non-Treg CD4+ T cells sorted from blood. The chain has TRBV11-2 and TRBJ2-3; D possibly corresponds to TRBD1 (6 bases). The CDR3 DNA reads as TGTGCCAGCAGCTCACAGGGTACTAGCACAGATACGCAGTATTTT. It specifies CASSSQGTSTDTQYF.